The clone carrying this T cell receptor (beta chain) occurred a few times. Its antigen is unidentified. The sample's treatment: oral pan-JAK inhibitor, 5-10 mg twice daily. Obtained from alopecia areata patients were lesional scalp punch biopsies along with peripheral blood. This CDR3 region has 15 residues. J was trimmed by 4 bases and V by 4 bases; bases with no gene match: 3. Germline V gene data show CDR1 as MNHEY and CDR2 as SMNVEV (reference sequence). This entry belongs to a study of CD8+ T cells in alopecia areata. Study in general: Tofacitinib treatment spanned 6 to 18 months, with 6 months off drug afterward. General observations from the study: Tofacitinib significantly decreased scalp clonality and expanded CD8+ clones among top 100.

Following RNA extraction, reverse transcription yielded cDNA that acted as the sequencing template. Generated by immunoSEQ multiplex PCR, the TCRdb table keeps only in-frame clones and is missing some. The table lists about 150,000 clones, nearly 55% of them singletons. The material sequenced was CD8+ T cells sorted from blood, taken at week 4, from a patient treated with tofacitinib. V usage is TRBV27 and J usage is TRBJ2-1, with 11 bases fitting TRBD2. This TCR was sampled from a human donor with alopecia areata. Here the CDR3 DNA reads TGTGCCAGCAGTTCCGGGACTAGCGGTTACAATGAGCAGTTCTTC. Translation gives CASSSGTSGYNEQFF.